This T cell receptor beta chain was documented in a study of T cells in Graves' hyperthyroidism and ophthalmopathy. The investigators amplified TCR beta CDR3 regions from RNA transcripts. A first-round RT-PCR of the TCR CDR3 used the HTBI primer set. TCRdb reprocessed the multiplex PCR reads with MiXCR, giving one entry per CDR3 protein. Of 660,000 or so distinct CDR3 sequences listed, 45% are singletons. Findings and limits, study-wide: The model predicted ophthalmopathy a median approximately six months before onset. Most expanded thyroid clonotypes above 0.001 also appeared in blood.

The CDR3 totals 14 residues. Unmatched junction bases numbered 7, after V lost 5 bases and J lost 5 bases. Germline V gene sequence: CDR1 SNHLY, CDR2 FYNNEI. Note on this clonotype: As yet, its antigen is unknown.

In making diagnoses, clinical symptoms, serum thyroxine and TRAb, thyroid ultrasound and orbital computed tomography were all used. This chain links TRBV2 with TRBJ2-5; 8 bases fit TRBD1. The sample comprised peripheral blood or thyroid tissue (not recorded which). This receptor was obtained from an adult man with Graves' disease, either hyperthyroidism or ophthalmopathy (not recorded which). The CDR3 protein is CASSFRGLWETQYF. In DNA, the CDR3 is TGTGCCAGCAGTTTCAGGGGGCTTTGGGAGACCCAGTACTTC.